One T cell receptor (beta chain) is described in this entry. Germline CDR1 is LNHDA and CDR2 is SQIVND (reference sequence). Trimming stripped 6 bases from V and 2 bases from J, with 16 bases between. CDR3 length equals 15 residues. Before they entered the study, exposed participants had met a COVID-19 case within 2 weeks. Under the authors' procedure: From reference gene primer amplification, estimates of nucleated cell counts were derived. Sequenced by immunoSEQ multiplex PCR; TCRdb stores in-frame clones only, minus some. The D gene and trimming were derived from the DNA, and the V and J assignments and clone size from that table. This table has 250,000 or so clones, 70% to 90% appearing once. These data come from a study of blood T cell repertoires in COVID-19. Whole-study context: The cDNA or gDNA used as material had been derived from T cells, B-cell-depleted T cells, or PBMCs.

Sequencing input: PBMCs or T cells enriched from blood (not recorded which). This TCR was sampled from a woman between 50 and 59 years old who had been exposed to COVID-19. The J gene is TRBJ1-1, the V gene TRBV19, with D possibly being TRBD1 (6 bases). The CDR3 here is CASSPLDSLNTEAFF. As DNA, the CDR3 is TGTGCCAGTAGCCCCTTGGACAGTTTAAACACTGAAGCTTTCTTT. Based on the CDR3 plus reference TRBV19 and TRBJ1-1, the full variable domain is DGGITQSPKYLFRKEGQNVTLSCEQNLNHDAMYWYRQDPGQGLRLIYYSQIVNDFQKGDIAEGYSVSREKKESFPLTVTSAQKNPTAFYLCASSPLDSLNTEAFFGQGTRLTVV.